These T cell receptor beta chains were read from a single sample in a study of vaccination effects on CD4 cells after COVID-19. This table comes from immunoSEQ multiplex PCR, and its TCRdb copy is limited to in-frame clones, with some not included. The data hold over 25,000 clones, with roughly 80% observed a single time. For these receptors, no antigen is known. This material consisted of CD4+ T cells from PBMCs cultured with HCoV-NL63 spike peptides, taken after COVID-19 vaccination. The origin of the receptors is a human donor who received a COVID-19 vaccine. Some clones in this sample may be carry-over from other donors' samples. CDR3s include the opening cysteine and the closing phenylalanine or tryptophan. The D gene is left open where the match is weak. Clone size is shown for a subset of rows, as once, few, many or a class of expanded clone.

CASSLDRGQETQYF,TGCGCCAGCAGCTTGGACAGGGGCCAAGAGACCCAGTACTTC,TRBJ2-5,TRBV5-1,-,TRBD1
CASSRGLAAETQYF,TGTGCCAGCTCACGCGGACTAGCGGCGGAGACCCAGTACTTC,TRBJ2-5,TRBV18,-,TRBD2
CASSILGTAHQPQHF,TGTGCCAGTAGTATTCTGGGGACAGCACATCAGCCCCAGCATTTT,TRBJ1-5,TRBV19,-,TRBD1
CASSPQGGESPLHF,TGTGCCAGCAGTCCACAGGGGGGAGAGTCACCCCTCCACTTT,TRBJ1-6,TRBV6-5,-,TRBD1
CASSLAGVDEFF,TGCGCCAGCAGCTTGGCGGGGGTGGATGAGTTCTTC,TRBJ2-1,TRBV5-1,once,-
CAWSRGAYGYTF,TGTGCCTGGAGTCGGGGGGCTTATGGCTACACCTTC,TRBJ1-2,TRBV30,-,-
CASSLGGDTEAFF,TGCGCCAGCAGCCTAGGTGGGGACACTGAAGCTTTCTTT,TRBJ1-1,TRBV5-1,-,-
CASTTRGGQANEKLFF,TGCGCCAGCACAACAAGGGGGGGTCAAGCTAATGAAAAACTGTTTTTT,TRBJ1-4,TRBV4-1,-,-
CASSAGSNSPLHF,TGCGCCAGCAGTGCTGGATCGAATTCACCCCTCCACTTT,TRBJ1-6,TRBV10-1,few,-
CASSLSPNGLLTGELFF,TGTGCCAGCAGCCTTAGCCCTAACGGACTCCTCACCGGGGAGCTGTTTTTT,TRBJ2-2,TRBV9,-,-
CASSRRDRLIQPQHF,TGTGCCAGCAGCCGCCGGGACCGATTGATTCAGCCCCAGCATTTT,TRBJ1-5,TRBV7-8,once,-
CASTGTVISGYTF,TGTGCCTCCACCGGGACTGTCATTAGCGGCTACACCTTC,TRBJ1-2,TRBV30,-,-
CASSPPGLAKNIQYF,TGTGCCAGCTCACCACCTGGATTAGCCAAAAACATTCAGTACTTC,TRBJ2-4,TRBV18,few,-
CASSSEGSTDTQYF,TGTGCCAGCAGCTCTGAGGGGAGCACAGATACGCAGTATTTT,TRBJ2-3,TRBV7-3,-,-
CASRSLGGIGAEAFF,TGTGCCAGCAGGTCGTTGGGGGGAATCGGAGCTGAAGCTTTCTTT,TRBJ1-1,TRBV6-5,-,-
CASSLNGGIGELFF,TGTGCCAGCAGCTTAAATGGGGGGATCGGGGAGCTGTTTTTT,TRBJ2-2,TRBV7-2,-,-
CASSQARTTNEKLFF,TGCGCCAGCAGCCAAGCCCGTACAACTAATGAAAAACTGTTTTTT,TRBJ1-4,TRBV4-3,-,-
CASSMGQPGEQFF,TGTGCCAGTAGTATGGGACAGCCTGGGGAGCAGTTCTTC,TRBJ2-1,TRBV19,few,TRBD1
CATGQGHGYTF,TGTGCCACCGGACAGGGCCATGGCTACACCTTC,TRBJ1-2,TRBV6-5,-,TRBD1
CASSTLAGVNTGELFF,TGCGCCAGCAGCACCCTAGCGGGGGTAAACACCGGGGAGCTGTTTTTT,TRBJ2-2,TRBV5-1,-,TRBD2
CASSRDRASHEQYF,TGTGCCAGTAGTCGGGACAGGGCAAGCCACGAGCAGTACTTC,TRBJ2-7,TRBV19,-,TRBD1
CAWKWSAATNEKLFF,TGTGCCTGGAAGTGGTCCGCAGCAACTAATGAAAAACTGTTTTTT,TRBJ1-4,TRBV30,-,-
CASNPGGDPGNTIYF,TGTGCCAGCAACCCAGGGGGCGATCCTGGAAACACCATATATTTT,TRBJ1-3,TRBV6-5,-,TRBD1
CASSQGYETEAFF,TGTGCCAGTTCACAGGGTTACGAAACTGAAGCTTTCTTT,TRBJ1-1,TRBV2,-,-
CASSLAGLETQYF,TGTGCCAGCAGCTTGGCGGGGTTAGAGACCCAGTACTTC,TRBJ2-5,TRBV7-9,-,-
CASSPGRANSPLHF,TGCGCCAGCAGCCCGGGGAGGGCTAATTCACCCCTCCACTTT,TRBJ1-6,TRBV5-1,-,-
CASSELGPEEKLFF,TGTGCCAGCAGTGAATTAGGGCCGGAAGAAAAACTGTTTTTT,TRBJ1-4,TRBV2,-,-
CASSSGTGAYNSPLHF,TGTGCCAGCAGTTCAGGGACAGGGGCCTATAATTCACCCCTCCACTTT,TRBJ1-6,TRBV6-5,-,TRBD1
CAPTGGEWWVYTF,TGTGCCCCAACGGGGGGAGAGTGGTGGGTCTACACCTTC,TRBJ1-2,TRBV6-5,-,-
CASSLGQGFGNTIYF,TGTGCCAGCAGCTTGGGACAGGGTTTTGGAAACACCATATATTTT,TRBJ1-3,TRBV7-2,-,TRBD1
CASSLQDSVVRYNEQFF,TGCGCCAGCAGCCTACAAGACAGTGTTGTACGGTACAATGAGCAGTTCTTC,TRBJ2-1,TRBV5-1,once,-
CASRLDRNNNEQFF,TGCGCCAGCAGGTTGGACAGGAATAACAATGAGCAGTTCTTC,TRBJ2-1,TRBV5-1,-,TRBD1
CASSLTLRGSQETQYF,TGTGCCAGCAGTTTAACCTTGCGCGGGAGTCAAGAGACCCAGTACTTC,TRBJ2-5,TRBV7-9,-,TRBD2
CSVESAFSPGELFF,TGCAGCGTTGAATCGGCCTTCTCCCCGGGGGAGCTGTTTTTT,TRBJ2-2,TRBV29-1,-,-
CASRTGLNSPLHF,TGTGCCAGCCGGACAGGTCTTAATTCACCCCTCCACTTT,TRBJ1-6,TRBV6-5,-,TRBD1
CASSQDISGAGKEQPQHF,TGTGCCAGCAGCCAAGATATCTCTGGGGCAGGGAAGGAGCAGCCCCAGCATTTT,TRBJ1-5,TRBV4-2,-,-
CASSYEATGGLYGYTF,TGTGCCAGCAGTTACGAGGCGACAGGGGGACTCTATGGCTACACCTTC,TRBJ1-2,TRBV6-5,-,TRBD1
CASSSGTGVYNEQFF,TGTGCCAGCAGCTCCGGGACAGGGGTCTACAATGAGCAGTTCTTC,TRBJ2-1,TRBV7-8,-,TRBD1
CASSLAQGNTEAFF,TGTGCCAGCAGCTTAGCACAGGGAAACACTGAAGCTTTCTTT,TRBJ1-1,TRBV7-2,once,-
CASSKGPGAGNSNQPQHF,TGTGCCAGCAGCAAAGGCCCCGGGGCAGGGAATAGCAATCAGCCCCAGCATTTT,TRBJ1-5,TRBV21-1,-,-
CASRPPPTTPSYEQYF,TGTGCCAGCAGACCACCTCCTACGACTCCTTCCTACGAGCAGTACTTC,TRBJ2-7,TRBV27,-,-
CAPGPRTDTQYF,TGTGCCCCGGGACCCCGCACAGATACGCAGTATTTT,TRBJ2-3,TRBV6-5,-,-
CASSLSTGSYNEQFF,TGTGCCAGCAGCTTATCGACAGGGTCCTACAATGAGCAGTTCTTC,TRBJ2-1,TRBV11-1,-,TRBD1
CASSMTEELFF,TGTGCCAGCAGCATGACCGAGGAGCTGTTTTTT,TRBJ2-2,TRBV7-2,-,-
CASSYTWNNEQFF,TGTGCCAGCAGTTATACCTGGAACAATGAGCAGTTCTTC,TRBJ2-1,TRBV6-5,-,-